The 8 T cell receptor beta chains given below trace back to one sample, sequenced in a study of cytomegalovirus exposure and HLA in healthy donors. Primers for the PCR totalled 60 Vbeta and 13 Jbeta. Produced via immunoSEQ multiplex PCR; TCRdb's table is partial and in-frame only. This table has about 100,000 clones, around 74% appearing once. The sample taken for sequencing was PBMCs. The source is a female donor in good health and CMV-seropositive.

This chain uses TRBV29-1 with TRBJ1-1, with a possible D match to TRBD1 (6 bases). V lost 4 bases and J 5 bases, leaving 11 bases between the germline ends. Germline CDR1 and CDR2: SQVTM and ANQGSEA. The CDR3 consists of 12 residues. The CDR3 sequence: CSVVGTWTEAFF. DNA of the CDR3: TGCAGCGTTGTGGGGACATGGACTGAAGCTTTCTTT.

The rearrangement uses TRBV29-1 and TRBJ1-4; D ambiguous. V gave up 3 bases and J gave up 4 bases, with 3 bases separating them. CDR3 length: 11 amino acids. In germline, CDR1 is SQVTM, CDR2 ANQGSEA. Here the CDR3 reads CSVDFNEKLFF. The CDR3 DNA reads as TGCAGCGTTGACTTTAATGAAAAACTGTTTTTT. The entire variable domain, with the rest obtained from reference TRBV29-1 and TRBJ1-4, is as follows: SAVISQKPSRDICQRGTSLTIQCQVDSQVTMMFWYRQQPGQSLTLIATANQGSEATYESGFVIDKFPISRPNLTFSTLTVSNMSPEDSSIYLCSVDFNEKLFFGSGTQLSVL.

This clone has just a few counts. This rearrangement joins TRBV4-1 to TRBJ2-5; 10 bases are a match to TRBD2. The CDR3 loop spans 14 amino acids. J lost 5 bases, V lost 4 bases, and 4 bases had no gene match. Germline CDR1 reads MGHRA; CDR2 reads YSYEKL. CDR3 in DNA: TGCGCCAGCAGCCTCGGGACTAGCGAGGAGACCCAGTACTTC. Translated: CASSLGTSEETQYF.

The V call is TRBV15, the J call TRBJ1-5; D not certain. CDR1 is LNHNV and CDR2 is YYDKDF in the germline V gene (reference sequence). This CDR3 comprises 14 residues. V gave up 0 bases and J gave up 4 bases, with 7 bases separating them. The CDR3 reads CATSRDGGNQPQHF. CDR3 bases: TGTGCCACCAGCAGAGACGGAGGGAATCAGCCCCAGCATTTT.

This clone has a handful of counts. The chain links TRBV6-5 to TRBJ2-7; 8 bases match TRBD1. The V gene's germline CDR1 is MNHEY and CDR2 SVGAGI. V dropped 8 bases and J dropped 5; count of bases not matched to a gene: 5. There are 12 residues in the CDR3. The CDR3 loop is CASRQGLNEQYF. DNA of the CDR3: TGTGCCAGCCGACAGGGGTTAAACGAGCAGTACTTC.

The chain links TRBV2 to TRBJ1-2; 9 bases agree with TRBD1. The CDR3 loop spans 12 amino acids. From germline, CDR1 is SNHLY and CDR2 FYNNEI. Losses at the gene ends were 5 bases for V and 8 bases for J; bases not matched to a gene: 3. Written as DNA, the CDR3 is TGTGCCAGCAGTTTGGACAGGGGCGGCTACACCTTC. Translated: CASSLDRGGYTF.

This chain connects TRBV6-5 to TRBJ2-2, with 9 nucleotides matching TRBD1. The CDR3 covers 14 residues. CDR1 and CDR2 (germline): MNHEY, SVGAGI. Trimming cost V 6 bases and J 3 bases; bases outside gene matches: 2. For the CDR3, the DNA is TGTGCCAGCAGCAGGGACAGGGACACCGGGGAGCTGTTTTTT. Translating gives CASSRDRDTGELFF.

This clone was found a few times. The rearrangement links TRBV4-3 to TRBJ2-1, with TRBD2 identical over 8 bases. The trim removed 1 base at V and 8 bases at J, leaving 7 bases unmatched. CDR3 size: 15 residues. Germline CDR1 reads LGHNA; CDR2 reads YSLEER. In DNA form, the CDR3 reads TGCGCCAGCAGCCAAGGAACTAGCGGTTTCTATGAGCAGTTCTTC. Translation gives CASSQGTSGFYEQFF.